This TCR beta chain was captured by sequencing in a study of blood T cell repertoires in COVID-19. Study background: T cells, B-cell-depleted T cells, or PBMCs supplied cDNA or gDNA.

In the study's own analysis: Amplifying reference gene primers gave estimates of nucleated cell counts. Some clones are missing from TCRdb's copy, which holds only in-frame ones; the method was immunoSEQ multiplex PCR. Clone size and the V and J calls come from that table; the DNA yielded D and trimming. The sample lists 130,000 to 150,000 clones; roughly three quarters were seen once. V was shortened by 3 bases and J by 5 bases, with 9 bases between the two germline ends. Germline V gene data show CDR1 as MRHNA and CDR2 as SNTAGT. The CDR3 has 13 residues. This clone was detected a few times. The sequence came from a woman in her fifties or sixties with acute or convalescent COVID-19. Material: peripheral blood. The rearrangement joins TRBV6-4 to TRBJ2-3, with D perhaps TRBD2 (6 bases). Here the CDR3 reads CASSEEAGDTQYF. The DNA for the CDR3 is TGTGCCAGCAGTGAAGAAGCGGGAGATACGCAGTATTTT.